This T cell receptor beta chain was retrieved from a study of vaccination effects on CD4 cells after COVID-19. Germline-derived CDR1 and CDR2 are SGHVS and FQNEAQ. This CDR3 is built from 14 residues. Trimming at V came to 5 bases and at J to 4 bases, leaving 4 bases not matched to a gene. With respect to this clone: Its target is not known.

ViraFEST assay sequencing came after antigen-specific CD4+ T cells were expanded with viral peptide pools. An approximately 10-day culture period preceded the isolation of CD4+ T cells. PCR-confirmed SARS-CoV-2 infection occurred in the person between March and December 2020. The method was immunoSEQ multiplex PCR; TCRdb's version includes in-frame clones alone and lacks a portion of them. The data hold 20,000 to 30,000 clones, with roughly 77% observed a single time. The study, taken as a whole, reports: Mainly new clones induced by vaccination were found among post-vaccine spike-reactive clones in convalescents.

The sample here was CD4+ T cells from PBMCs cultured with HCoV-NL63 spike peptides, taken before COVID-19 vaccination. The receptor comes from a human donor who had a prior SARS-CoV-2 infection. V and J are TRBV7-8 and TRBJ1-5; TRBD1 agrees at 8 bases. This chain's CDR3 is CASSTRQGNQPQHF. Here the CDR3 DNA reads TGTGCCAGCAGCACACGACAGGGGAATCAGCCCCAGCATTTT.